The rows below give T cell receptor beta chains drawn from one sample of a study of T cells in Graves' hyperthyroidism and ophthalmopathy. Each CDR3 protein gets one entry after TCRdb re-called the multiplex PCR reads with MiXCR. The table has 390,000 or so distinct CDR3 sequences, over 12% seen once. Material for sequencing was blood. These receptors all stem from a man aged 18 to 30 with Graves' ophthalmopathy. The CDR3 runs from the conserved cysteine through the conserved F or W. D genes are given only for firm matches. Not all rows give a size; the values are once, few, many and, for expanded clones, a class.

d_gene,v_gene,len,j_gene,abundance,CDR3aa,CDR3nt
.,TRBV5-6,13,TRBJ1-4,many,CASSFDRKEKLFF,TGTGCCAGCAGCTTCGACAGAAAAGAAAAACTGTTTTTT
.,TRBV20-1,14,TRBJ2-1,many,CSASKSVLGNEQFF,TGCAGTGCTTCGAAATCGGTTCTTGGCAATGAGCAGTTCTTC
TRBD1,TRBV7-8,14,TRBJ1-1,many,CASSSPGQGARAFF,TGTGCCAGCAGCTCTCCGGGACAGGGGGCCCGAGCTTTCTTT
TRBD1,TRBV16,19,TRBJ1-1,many,CASTQWARKQQGYGTEAFF,TGTGCCAGCACCCAGTGGGCTAGGAAGCAACAGGGGTACGGCACTGAAGCTTTCTTT
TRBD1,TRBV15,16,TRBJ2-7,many,CATSTRWGQPSYEQYF,TGTGCCACCAGCACGCGCTGGGGACAGCCATCTTACGAGCAGTACTTC
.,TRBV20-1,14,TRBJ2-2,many,CSARDPHNTGELFF,TGCAGTGCTAGAGATCCACATAACACCGGGGAGCTGTTTTTT
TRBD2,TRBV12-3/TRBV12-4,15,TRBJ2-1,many,CASSHGGSGGDEQFF,TGTGCCAGCAGTCACGGGGGTAGCGGGGGGGATGAGCAGTTCTTC
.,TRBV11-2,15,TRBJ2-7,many,CASSLDLRGGYEQYF,TGTGCCAGCAGCTTAGATTTGAGGGGAGGCTACGAGCAGTACTTC
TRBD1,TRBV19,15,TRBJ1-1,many,CASSWDRLMNTEAFF,TGTGCCAGTAGTTGGGACAGGCTTATGAACACTGAAGCTTTCTTT
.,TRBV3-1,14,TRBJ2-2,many,CASTGSANTGELFF,TGTGCCAGCACGGGCAGTGCTAACACCGGGGAGCTGTTTTTT
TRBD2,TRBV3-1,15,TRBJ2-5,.,CASSLWTSGVETQYF,TGTGCCAGCAGCCTATGGACTAGCGGGGTTGAGACCCAGTACTTC
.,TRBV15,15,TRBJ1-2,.,CATSRDRVGNYGYTF,TGTGCCACCAGCAGAGATAGGGTGGGGAACTATGGCTACACCTTC
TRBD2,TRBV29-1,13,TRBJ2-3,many,CSVASGGADTQYF,TGCAGCGTCGCTAGCGGGGGGGCCGATACGCAGTATTTT
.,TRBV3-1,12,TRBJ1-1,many,CASSLRGTEAFF,TGTGCCAGCAGCCTCAGGGGAACTGAAGCTTTCTTT